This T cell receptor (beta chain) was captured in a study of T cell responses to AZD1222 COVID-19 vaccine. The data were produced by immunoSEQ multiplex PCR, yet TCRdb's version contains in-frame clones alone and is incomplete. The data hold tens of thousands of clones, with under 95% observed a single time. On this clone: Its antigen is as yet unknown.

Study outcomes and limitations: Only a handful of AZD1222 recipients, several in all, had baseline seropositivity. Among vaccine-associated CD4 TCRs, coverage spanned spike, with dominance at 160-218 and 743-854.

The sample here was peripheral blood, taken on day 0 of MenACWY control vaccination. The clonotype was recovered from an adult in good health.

The CDR3 DNA reads TGTGCCAGCAGAACCTCGGGGGGAGCAGATACGCAGTATTTT. This sequence encodes CASRTSGGADTQYF. The chain is built from TRBV27 and TRBJ2-3, with TRBD2 matching over 7 bases. This CDR3 has 14 residues. In germline, CDR1 is MNHEY, CDR2 SMNVEV (reference sequence). The V gene end was trimmed by 6 bases and the J gene end by 4 bases; junction bases not matched to a gene: 7.